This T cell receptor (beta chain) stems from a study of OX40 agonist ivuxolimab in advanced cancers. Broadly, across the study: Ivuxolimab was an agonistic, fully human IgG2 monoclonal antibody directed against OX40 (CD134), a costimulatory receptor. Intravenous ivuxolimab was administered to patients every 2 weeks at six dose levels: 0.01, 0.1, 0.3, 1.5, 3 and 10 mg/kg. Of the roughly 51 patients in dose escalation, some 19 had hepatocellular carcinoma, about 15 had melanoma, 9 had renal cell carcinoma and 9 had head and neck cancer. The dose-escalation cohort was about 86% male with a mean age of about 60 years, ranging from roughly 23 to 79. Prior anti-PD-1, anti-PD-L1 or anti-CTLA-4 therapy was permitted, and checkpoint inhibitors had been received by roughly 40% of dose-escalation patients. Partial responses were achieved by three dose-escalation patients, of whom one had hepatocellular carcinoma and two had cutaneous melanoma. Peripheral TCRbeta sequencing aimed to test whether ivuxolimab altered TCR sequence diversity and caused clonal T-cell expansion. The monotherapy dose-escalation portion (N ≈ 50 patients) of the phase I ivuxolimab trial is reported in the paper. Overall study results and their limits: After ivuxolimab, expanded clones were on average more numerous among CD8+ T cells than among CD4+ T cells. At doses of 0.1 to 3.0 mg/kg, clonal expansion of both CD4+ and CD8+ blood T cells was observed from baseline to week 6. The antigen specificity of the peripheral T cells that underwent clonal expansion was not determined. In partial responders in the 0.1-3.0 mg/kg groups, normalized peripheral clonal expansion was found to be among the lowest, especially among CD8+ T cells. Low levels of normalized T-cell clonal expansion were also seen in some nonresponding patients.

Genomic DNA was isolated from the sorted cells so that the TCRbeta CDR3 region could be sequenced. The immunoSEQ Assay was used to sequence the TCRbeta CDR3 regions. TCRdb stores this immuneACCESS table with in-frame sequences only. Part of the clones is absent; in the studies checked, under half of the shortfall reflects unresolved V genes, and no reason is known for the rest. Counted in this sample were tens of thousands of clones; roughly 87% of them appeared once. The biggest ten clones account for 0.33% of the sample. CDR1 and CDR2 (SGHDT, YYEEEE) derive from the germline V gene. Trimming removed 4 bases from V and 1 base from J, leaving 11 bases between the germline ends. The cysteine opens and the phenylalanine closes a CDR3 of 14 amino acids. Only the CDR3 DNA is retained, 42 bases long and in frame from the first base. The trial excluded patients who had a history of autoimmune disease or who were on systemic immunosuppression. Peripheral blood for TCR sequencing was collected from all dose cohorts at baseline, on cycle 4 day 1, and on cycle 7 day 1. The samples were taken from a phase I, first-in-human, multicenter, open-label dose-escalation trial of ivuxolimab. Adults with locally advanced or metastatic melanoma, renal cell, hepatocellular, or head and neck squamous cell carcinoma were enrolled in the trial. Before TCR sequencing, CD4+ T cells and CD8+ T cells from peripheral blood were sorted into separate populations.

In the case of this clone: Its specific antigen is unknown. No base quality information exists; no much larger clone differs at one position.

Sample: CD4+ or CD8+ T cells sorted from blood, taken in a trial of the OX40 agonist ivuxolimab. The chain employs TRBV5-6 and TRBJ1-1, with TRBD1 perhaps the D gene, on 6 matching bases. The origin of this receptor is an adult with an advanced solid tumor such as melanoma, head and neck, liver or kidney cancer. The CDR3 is CASSGGTPNTEAFF. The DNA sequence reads TGTGCCAGCAGCGGAGGGACACCGAACACTGAAGCTTTCTTT.